This record looks at one TCR beta chain sequence and its context. The antigen it recognizes is unknown. Base qualities are not at hand, and no much larger clone is one base apart. The data were obtained in a study of T cell responses to AZD1222 COVID-19 vaccine (dated by TCRdb to the early 2020s). For context, the study as a whole: Because spike-specific TCR depth and breadth did not differ between the two schedules, AZD1222 recipients who got a second dose at roughly 4 weeks were pooled with those who got a second dose at roughly 12 weeks. Trial participants were enrolled into age subgroups of 18-55, 56-69 and 70-plus years, which contained around 150, 28 and 57 TCR-sequenced participants, respectively. TCR sequencing was performed for 233 trial participants, of whom around 200 were given two doses of AZD1222 and around 26 were given two doses of MenACWY control vaccine. What the study reported, not specific to this receptor: No day 14 peak-response samples were available, so repertoires were characterized only after the peak T cell response. Participants were mostly white British and included more females than males, and it was suggested by the authors that clonal diversity may have been underestimated. The whole spike protein was spanned by vaccine-associated CD4 TCRs, and dominant responses were seen in regions 160-218 and 743-854. In the small 56-69-year group, the increase in depth fell short of significance, most likely because of low power. Conclusions about previously exposed vaccinees are limited because only five to seven AZD1222 recipients were SARS-CoV-2 seropositive at baseline. Spike-specific TCR breadth and depth rose significantly after two AZD1222 doses compared with day 0 and with MenACWY recipients. Reportedly, close to half of the unique spike-specific TCRs recognized epitopes lying outside the regions that are mutated in the B.1.351 and B.1.1.7 variants.

The CDR3 regions of human TCRbeta chains were analyzed by immunosequencing. In the authors' own workflow: Repertoire TCRs were checked for matches against a reference library of SARS-CoV-2-specific TCRs that had been generated using the MIRA antigen-specificity platform. Breadth was defined as the fraction of unique TCRs that were SARS-CoV-2-associated. Depth was defined as the fraction of total T cells that were SARS-CoV-2-associated. Using the MIRA data, every spike-specific TCR was mapped to the spike region that the TCR reacted to and assigned to either a CD4 or a CD8 class. Log10-transformed breadth and depth values were compared by one-way ANOVA with Sidak's multiple comparisons tests. The table comes from immuneACCESS by way of TCRdb, which keeps in-frame sequences with V and J called. Part of the clones is missing from these tables; in studies checked, under half for an unresolved V gene and the rest for unknown reasons. That table gives V, J and clone size, and the DNA gave D and trimming. A total of roughly 120,000 clones appear in this sample, roughly 90% of them only once. The top ten clonotypes cover around 8.6% of the sample.

Taken with the paper, the label for time point translates to: baseline before first vaccination. Samples from vaccinated people were obtained from the UK trials COV001 and COV002, which included a single-blind randomized controlled phase 2/3 trial of AZD1222 (ChAdOx1 nCoV-19) in healthy adults. For TCRbeta chain sequencing, PBMC samples were collected from trial participants at day 0 and at day 28 after the second dose. From the germline V gene, CDR1 is ENHRY and CDR2 is SYGVKD. V loses 8 bases at its end and J loses 8 bases; junction bases beyond the gene matches: 7. Counted from cysteine to phenylalanine, this CDR3 has 13 amino acids. Solely the CDR3 DNA is kept, with 39 bases framed from the first base.

The clonotype originates from an adult in good health. Recombination linked TRBV10-3 to TRBJ2-1, with 9 bases matching TRBD1. Sequencing was performed on peripheral blood, taken on day 0 of AZD1222 vaccination. The bases are TGTGCCATCGGGGGACAGGGATTCGATGAGCAGTTCTTC. Its amino acids are CAIGGQGFDEQFF.